Below are 8 T cell receptor beta chains sequenced from a single sample in a study of cytomegalovirus exposure and HLA in healthy donors. The primer mix had 60 Vbeta and 13 Jbeta primers. Sequencing used immunoSEQ multiplex PCR; TCRdb keeps in-frame clones, though not all of them. Of 100,000 to 150,000 clones listed, approximately 74% were seen once; the top ten hold roughly 11%. Sequencing was carried out using PBMCs. Receptors were obtained from a woman aged 50 to 60 in good health and CMV-seropositive.

This clone showed up just once. This rearrangement joins TRBV5-6 to TRBJ2-1; D ambiguous. The V and J ends lost 0 bases and 15 bases respectively, with 19 bases between them. CDR3 length: 14 amino acids. The germline V gene has CDR1 SGHDT and CDR2 YYEEEE. As DNA, the CDR3 is TGTGCCAGCAGCTTGGCCGGAGACGCCCTTATGCGGTTCTTC. Translated: CASSLAGDALMRFF.

V and J are TRBV5-5 and TRBJ2-3; maybe TRBD2 (6 bases). V gave up 4 bases and J gave up 2 bases, with 14 bases separating them. The CDR3 sequence is 15 residues long. Germline lookup yields CDR1 SGHKS and CDR2 YYEKEE (reference sequence). The DNA of the CDR3 is TGTGCCAGCAGCCAAAGACTAGGAATCACAGATACGCAGTATTTT. Translating gives CASSQRLGITDTQYF. The full variable domain, its missing parts supplied by reference TRBV5-5 and TRBJ2-3, is DAGVTQSPTHLIKTRGQQVTLRCSPISGHKSVSWYQQVLGQGPQFIFQYYEKEERGRGNFPDRFSARQFPNYSSELNVNALLLGDSALYLCASSQRLGITDTQYFGPGTRLTVL.

This clone has only a few counts. This chain links TRBV6-5 with TRBJ1-2, with TRBD1 matching over 8 bases. The V gene end was trimmed by 6 bases and the J gene end by 4 bases; junction bases not matched to a gene: 7. There are 14 residues in the CDR3. The V gene's germline CDR1 is MNHEY and CDR2 SVGAGI. The CDR3 spells CASRGTGGIYGYTF. The CDR3 DNA sequence: TGTGCCAGCAGGGGGACAGGCGGAATCTATGGCTACACCTTC.

This chain connects TRBV27 to TRBJ1-1, with D possibly being TRBD1 (6 bases). Trimming removed 5 bases from V and 0 bases from J, with 13 bases in between. In germline, CDR1 is MNHEY, CDR2 SMNVEV (reference sequence). The CDR3 loop spans 15 amino acids. This CDR3 is CASSKGDLMNTEAFF. CDR3 sequence (DNA): TGTGCCAGCAGTAAGGGGGATCTCATGAACACTGAAGCTTTCTTT.

This chain connects TRBV2 to TRBJ1-4; D remains unclear. The V end lost 7 bases, the J end lost 6 bases, and 9 bases lay between the germline ends. This CDR3 is 12 amino acids long. CDR1 is SNHLY and CDR2 is FYNNEI in the germline V gene. The CDR3 loop is CASTIPYEKLFF. DNA of the CDR3: TGTGCCAGCACTATCCCTTATGAAAAACTGTTTTTT.

This chain uses TRBV11-2 with TRBJ2-2; D call uncertain. Trimming removed 4 bases from V and 8 bases from J, with 5 bases in between. The CDR3 runs 11 residues. CDR1 and CDR2 from the germline V gene are SGHAT and FQNNGV. The CDR3 protein is CASSSLGELFF. Here the CDR3 DNA reads TGTGCCAGCAGCTCCCTAGGGGAGCTGTTTTTT. The whole variable domain, filled in from reference TRBV11-2 and TRBJ2-2, reads EAGVAQSPRYKIIEKRQSVAFWCNPISGHATLYWYQQILGQGPKLLIQFQNNGVVDDSQLPKDRFSAERLKGVDSTLKIQPAKLEDSAVYLCASSSLGELFFGEGSRLTVL.

The CDR3 loop reads CASSQEAGGPDTEAFF. In DNA, the CDR3 is TGCGCCAGCAGCCAAGAGGCAGGGGGCCCGGACACTGAAGCTTTCTTT. The rearrangement uses TRBV4-1 and TRBJ1-1; 8 positions match TRBD1. Losses at the gene ends were 0 bases for V and 3 bases for J; bases not matched to a gene: 6. Germline CDR1 reads MGHRA; CDR2 reads YSYEKL. This CDR3 has 16 residues.

The V gene is TRBV7-2, the J gene TRBJ1-5; D ambiguous. Germline CDR1 SGHTA, CDR2 FQGNSA. This CDR3 has 15 residues. V was cut by 1 base and J by 1 base, with 8 bases left in between. CDR3 in DNA: TGTGCCAGCAGCTTAGTTGATGGCAGCAATCAGCCCCAGCATTTT. This translates into CASSLVDGSNQPQHF. Full variable domain (missing parts from reference TRBV7-2 and TRBJ1-5): GAGVSQSPSNKVTEKGKDVELRCDPISGHTALYWYRQSLGQGLEFLIYFQGNSAPDKSGLPSDRFSAERTGGSVSTLTIQRTQQEDSAVYLCASSLVDGSNQPQHFGDGTRLSIL.